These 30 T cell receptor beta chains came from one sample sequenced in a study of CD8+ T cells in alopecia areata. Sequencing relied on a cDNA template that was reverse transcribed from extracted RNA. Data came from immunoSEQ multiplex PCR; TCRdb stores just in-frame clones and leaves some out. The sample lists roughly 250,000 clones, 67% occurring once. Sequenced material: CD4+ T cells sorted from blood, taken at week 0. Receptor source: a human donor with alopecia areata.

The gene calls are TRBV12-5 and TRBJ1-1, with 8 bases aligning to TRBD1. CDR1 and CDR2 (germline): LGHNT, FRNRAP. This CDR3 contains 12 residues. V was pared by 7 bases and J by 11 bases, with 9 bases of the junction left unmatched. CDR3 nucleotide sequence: TGTGCTAGTGTCGCTACAGGGGGGTACGCTTTCTTT. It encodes CASVATGGYAFF. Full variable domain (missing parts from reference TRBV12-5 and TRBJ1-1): DARVTQTPRHKVTEMGQEVTMRCQPILGHNTVFWYRQTMMQGLELLAYFRNRAPLDDSGMPKDRFSAEMPDATLATLKIQPSEPRDSAVYFCASVATGGYAFFGQGTRLTVV.

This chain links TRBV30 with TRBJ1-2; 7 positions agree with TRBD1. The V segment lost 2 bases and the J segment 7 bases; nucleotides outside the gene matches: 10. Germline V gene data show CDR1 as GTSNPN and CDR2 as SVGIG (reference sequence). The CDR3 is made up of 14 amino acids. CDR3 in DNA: TGTGCCTGGAGTACGACACAGGGGCTGAGTGGCTACACCTTC. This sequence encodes CAWSTTQGLSGYTF.

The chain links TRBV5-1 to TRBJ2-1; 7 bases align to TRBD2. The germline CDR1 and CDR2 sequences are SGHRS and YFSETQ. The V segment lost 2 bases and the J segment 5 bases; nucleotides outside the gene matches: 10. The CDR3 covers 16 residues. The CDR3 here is CASSFGGGSRDNEQFF. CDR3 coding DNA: TGCGCCAGCAGCTTCGGCGGGGGATCCAGGGACAATGAGCAGTTCTTC.

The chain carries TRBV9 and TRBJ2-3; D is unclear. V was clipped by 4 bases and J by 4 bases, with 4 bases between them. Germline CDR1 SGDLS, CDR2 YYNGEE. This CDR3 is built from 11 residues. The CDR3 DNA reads TGTGCCAGCAGCATCTCAGATACGCAGTATTTT. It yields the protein CASSISDTQYF. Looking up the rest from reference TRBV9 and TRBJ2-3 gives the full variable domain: DSGVTQTPKHLITATGQRVTLRCSPRSGDLSVYWYQQSLDQGLQFLIQYYNGEERAKGNILERFSAQQFPDLHSELNLSSLELGDSALYFCASSISDTQYFGPGTRLTVL.

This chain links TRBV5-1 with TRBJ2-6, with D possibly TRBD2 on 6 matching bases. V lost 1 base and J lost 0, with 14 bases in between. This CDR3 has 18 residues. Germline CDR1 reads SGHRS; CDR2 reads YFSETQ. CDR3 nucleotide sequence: TGCGCCAGCAGCTTGTCGACGGGGGTTACCTCTGGGGCCAACGTCCTGACTTTC. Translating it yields CASSLSTGVTSGANVLTF.

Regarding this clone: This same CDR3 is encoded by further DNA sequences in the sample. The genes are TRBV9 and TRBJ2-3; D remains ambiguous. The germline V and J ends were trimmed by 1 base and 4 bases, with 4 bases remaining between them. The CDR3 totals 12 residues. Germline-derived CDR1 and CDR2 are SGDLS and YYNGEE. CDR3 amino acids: CASSVRADTQYF. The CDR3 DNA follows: TGTGCCAGCAGCGTAAGGGCAGATACGCAGTATTTT.

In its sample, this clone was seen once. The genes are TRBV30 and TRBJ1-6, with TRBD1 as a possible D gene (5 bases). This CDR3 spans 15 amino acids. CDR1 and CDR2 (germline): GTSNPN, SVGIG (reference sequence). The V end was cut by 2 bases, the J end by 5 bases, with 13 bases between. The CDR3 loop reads CAWSPPGTHNSPLHF. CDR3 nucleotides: TGTGCCTGGAGTCCCCCCGGGACCCATAATTCACCCCTCCACTTT.

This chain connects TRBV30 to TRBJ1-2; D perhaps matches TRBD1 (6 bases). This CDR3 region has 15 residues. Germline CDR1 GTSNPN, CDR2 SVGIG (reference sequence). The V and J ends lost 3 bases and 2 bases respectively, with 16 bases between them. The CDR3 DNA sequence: TGTGCCTGGAGACCGGGGGCTCGGTCCAACTATGGCTACACCTTC. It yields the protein CAWRPGARSNYGYTF.

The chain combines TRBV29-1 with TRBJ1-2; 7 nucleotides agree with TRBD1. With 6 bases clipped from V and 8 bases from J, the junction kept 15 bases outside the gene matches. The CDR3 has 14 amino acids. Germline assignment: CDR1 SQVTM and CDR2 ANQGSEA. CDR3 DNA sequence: TGCAGCGTGGCTGGACATGTGACAGGGTACGGCTACACCTTC. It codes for CSVAGHVTGYGYTF. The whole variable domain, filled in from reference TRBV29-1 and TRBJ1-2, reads SAVISQKPSRDICQRGTSLTIQCQVDSQVTMMFWYRQQPGQSLTLIATANQGSEATYESGFVIDKFPISRPNLTFSTLTVSNMSPEDSSIYLCSVAGHVTGYGYTFGSGTRLTVV.

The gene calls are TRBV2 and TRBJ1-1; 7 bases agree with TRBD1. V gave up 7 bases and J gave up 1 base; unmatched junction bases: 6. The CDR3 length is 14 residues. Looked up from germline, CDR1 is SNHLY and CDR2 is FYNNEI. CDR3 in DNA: TGTGCCAGCAACCGCGACAGGGAGAACACTGAAGCTTTCTTT. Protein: CASNRDRENTEAFF.

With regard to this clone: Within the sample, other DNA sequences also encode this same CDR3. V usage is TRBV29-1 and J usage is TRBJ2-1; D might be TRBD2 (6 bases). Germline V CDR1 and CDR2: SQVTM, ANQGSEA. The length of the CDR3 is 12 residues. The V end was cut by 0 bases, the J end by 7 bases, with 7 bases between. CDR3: CSVEDSGNEQFF. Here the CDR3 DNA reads TGCAGCGTTGAAGATAGCGGAAATGAGCAGTTCTTC.

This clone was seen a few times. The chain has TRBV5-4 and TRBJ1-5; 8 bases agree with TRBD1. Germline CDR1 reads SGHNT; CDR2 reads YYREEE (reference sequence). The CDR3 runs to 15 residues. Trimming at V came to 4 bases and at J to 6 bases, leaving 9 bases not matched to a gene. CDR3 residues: CASSVGTGWGQPQHF. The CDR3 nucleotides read TGTGCCAGCAGCGTGGGGACAGGATGGGGTCAGCCCCAGCATTTT.

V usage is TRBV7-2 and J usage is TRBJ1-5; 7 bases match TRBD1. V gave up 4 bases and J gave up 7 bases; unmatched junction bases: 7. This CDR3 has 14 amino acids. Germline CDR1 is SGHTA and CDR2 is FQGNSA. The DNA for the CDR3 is TGTGCCAGCAGCTCTTCGACAGGGTACCAGCCCCAGCATTTT. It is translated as CASSSSTGYQPQHF.

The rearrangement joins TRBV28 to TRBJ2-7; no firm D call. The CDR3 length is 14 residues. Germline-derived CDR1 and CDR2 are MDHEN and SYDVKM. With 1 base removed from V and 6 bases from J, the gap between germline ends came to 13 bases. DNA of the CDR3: TGTGCCAGCAGTTTATTCCGACTGGGAATCGAGCAGTACTTC. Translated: CASSLFRLGIEQYF.

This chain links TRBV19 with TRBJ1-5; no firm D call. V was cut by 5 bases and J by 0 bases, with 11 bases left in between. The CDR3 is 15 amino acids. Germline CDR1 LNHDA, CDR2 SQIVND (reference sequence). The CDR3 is CASSGRPYSNQPQHF. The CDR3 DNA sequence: TGTGCCAGTAGTGGTAGGCCCTATAGCAATCAGCCCCAGCATTTT.

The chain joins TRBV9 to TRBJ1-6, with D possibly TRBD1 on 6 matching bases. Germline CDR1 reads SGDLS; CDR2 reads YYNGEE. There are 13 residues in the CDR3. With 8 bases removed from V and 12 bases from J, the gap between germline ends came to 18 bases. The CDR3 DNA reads TGTGCCAGTCAGGGGAAGCCTTCGGAACCCCTCCACTTT. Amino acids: CASQGKPSEPLHF.

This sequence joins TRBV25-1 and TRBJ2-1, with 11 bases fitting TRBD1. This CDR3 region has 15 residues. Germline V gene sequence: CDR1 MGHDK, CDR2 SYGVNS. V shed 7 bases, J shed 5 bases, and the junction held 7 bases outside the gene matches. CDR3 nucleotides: TGTGCCAGCACCAGGACAGGGGGCAAAGACAATGAGCAGTTCTTC. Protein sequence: CASTRTGGKDNEQFF.

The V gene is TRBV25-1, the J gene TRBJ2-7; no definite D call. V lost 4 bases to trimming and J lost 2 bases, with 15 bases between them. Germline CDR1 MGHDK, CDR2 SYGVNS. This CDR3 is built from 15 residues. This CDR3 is CASSAFSTKTYEQYF. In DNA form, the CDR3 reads TGTGCCAGCAGTGCCTTTTCTACGAAGACCTACGAGCAGTACTTC.

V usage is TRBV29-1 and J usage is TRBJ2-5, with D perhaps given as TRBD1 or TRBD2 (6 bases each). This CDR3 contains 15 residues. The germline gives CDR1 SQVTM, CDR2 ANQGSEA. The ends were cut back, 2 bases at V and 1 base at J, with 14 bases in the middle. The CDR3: CSVEIRGRLQETQYF. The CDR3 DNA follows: TGCAGCGTTGAAATCCGGGGGCGACTCCAAGAGACCCAGTACTTC. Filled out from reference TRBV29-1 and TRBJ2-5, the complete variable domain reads SAVISQKPSRDICQRGTSLTIQCQVDSQVTMMFWYRQQPGQSLTLIATANQGSEATYESGFVIDKFPISRPNLTFSTLTVSNMSPEDSSIYLCSVEIRGRLQETQYFGPGTRLLVL.

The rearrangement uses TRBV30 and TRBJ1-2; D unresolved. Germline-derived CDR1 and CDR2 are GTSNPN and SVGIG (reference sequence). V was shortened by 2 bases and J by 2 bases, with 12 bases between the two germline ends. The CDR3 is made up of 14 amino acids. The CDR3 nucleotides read TGTGCCTGGAGTAGATGGGGAGGGAACTATGGCTACACCTTC. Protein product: CAWSRWGGNYGYTF.

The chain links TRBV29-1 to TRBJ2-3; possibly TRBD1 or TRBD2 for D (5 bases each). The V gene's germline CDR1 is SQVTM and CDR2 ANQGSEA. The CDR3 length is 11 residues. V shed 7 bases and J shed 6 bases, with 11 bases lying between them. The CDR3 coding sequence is TGCAGCGCCCCTGAGGGGGATACGCAGTATTTT. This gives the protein CSAPEGDTQYF.

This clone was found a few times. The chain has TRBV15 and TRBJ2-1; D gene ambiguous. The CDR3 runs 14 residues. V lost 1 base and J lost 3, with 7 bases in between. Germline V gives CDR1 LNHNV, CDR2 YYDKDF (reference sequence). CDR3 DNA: TGTGCCACCAGCAGAGGGAACCGCTACAATGAGCAGTTCTTC. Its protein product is CATSRGNRYNEQFF.

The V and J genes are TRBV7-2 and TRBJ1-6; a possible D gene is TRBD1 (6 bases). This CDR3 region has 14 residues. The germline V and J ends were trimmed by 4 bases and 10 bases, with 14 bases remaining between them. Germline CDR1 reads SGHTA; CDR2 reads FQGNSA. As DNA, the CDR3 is TGTGCCAGCAGCTCGCTGACAGGAAACTCACCCCTCCACTTT. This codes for CASSSLTGNSPLHF.

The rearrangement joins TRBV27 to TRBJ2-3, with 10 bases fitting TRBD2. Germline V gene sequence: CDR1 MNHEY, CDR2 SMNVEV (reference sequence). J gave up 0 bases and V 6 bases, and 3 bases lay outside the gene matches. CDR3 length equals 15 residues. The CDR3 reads CASRQRGGSTDTQYF. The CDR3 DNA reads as TGTGCCAGCAGACAGCGGGGGGGCAGCACAGATACGCAGTATTTT.

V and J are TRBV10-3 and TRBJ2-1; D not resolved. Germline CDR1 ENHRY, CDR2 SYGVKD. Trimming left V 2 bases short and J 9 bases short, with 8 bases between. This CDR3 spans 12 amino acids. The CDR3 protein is CAISEGLTEQFF. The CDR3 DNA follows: TGTGCCATCAGTGAGGGGCTAACTGAGCAGTTCTTC.

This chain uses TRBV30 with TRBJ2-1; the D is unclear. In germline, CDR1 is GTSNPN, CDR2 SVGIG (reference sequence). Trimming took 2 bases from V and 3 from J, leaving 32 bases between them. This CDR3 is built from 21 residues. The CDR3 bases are TGTGCCTGGAGTCCCTTTCGTCCGGCTAGACCCTACTCCCTTCTCTACAATGAGCAGTTCTTC. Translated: CAWSPFRPARPYSLLYNEQFF.

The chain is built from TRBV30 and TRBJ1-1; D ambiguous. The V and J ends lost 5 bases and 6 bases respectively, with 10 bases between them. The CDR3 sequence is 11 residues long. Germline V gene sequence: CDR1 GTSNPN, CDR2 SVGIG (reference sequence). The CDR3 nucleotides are TGTGCCTGGCAGTCTGGGGCTGAAGCTTTCTTT. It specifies CAWQSGAEAFF. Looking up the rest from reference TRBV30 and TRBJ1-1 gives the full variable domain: SQTIHQWPATLVQPVGSPLSLECTVEGTSNPNLYWYRQAAGRGLQLLFYSVGIGQISSEVPQNLSASRPQDRQFILSSKKLLLSDSGFYLCAWQSGAEAFFGQGTRLTVV.

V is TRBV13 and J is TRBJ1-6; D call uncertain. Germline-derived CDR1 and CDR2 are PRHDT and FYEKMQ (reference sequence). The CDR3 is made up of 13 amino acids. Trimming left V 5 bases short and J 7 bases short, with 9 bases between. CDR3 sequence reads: CASSPSGNSPLHF. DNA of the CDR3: TGTGCCAGCAGCCCCTCGGGAAATTCACCCCTCCACTTT.

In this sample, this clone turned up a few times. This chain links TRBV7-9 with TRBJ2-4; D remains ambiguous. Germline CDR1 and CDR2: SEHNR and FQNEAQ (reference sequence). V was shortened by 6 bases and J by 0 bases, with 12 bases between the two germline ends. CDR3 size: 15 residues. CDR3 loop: CASSQNLLAKNIQYF. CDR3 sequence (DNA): TGTGCCAGCAGTCAGAACCTCCTAGCCAAAAACATTCAGTACTTC.

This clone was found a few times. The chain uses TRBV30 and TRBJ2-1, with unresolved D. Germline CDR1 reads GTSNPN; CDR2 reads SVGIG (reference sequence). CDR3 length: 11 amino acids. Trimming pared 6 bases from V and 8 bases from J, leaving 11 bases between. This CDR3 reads CACETTYEQFF. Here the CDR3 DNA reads TGTGCCTGCGAAACCACGTATGAGCAGTTCTTC.